One and the same sample provided the 14 T cell receptor beta chains below, sequenced in a study of CXCR3-negative and CXCR3-positive naive CD8 T cells (dated by TCRdb to the late 2010s). Overall study outcomes, separate from this receptor: TRB CDR3s from CXCR3-positive naive cells showed higher hydrophobicity (lower Kidera factor 4), lower energy, and higher strength and volume indices than CXCR3-negative naive cells.

Sequencing instrument: NextSeq 550. The Human TCR Profiling Kit (MiLaboratory) was used to make UMI-labeled 5' RACE TRB cDNA libraries. With the reads reprocessed by TCRdb, a single entry stands for each CDR3 protein sequence and no DNA is reported. This sample's table has entries for some 150,000 distinct CDR3 sequences. The ten largest clones represent roughly 0.27% of the sample. These receptors' antigens are unknown. The material sequenced was naive CXCR3+ CD8+ T cells from blood. Per the publication, the cell subset or site label means: CD45RO-CCR7+CD27+CD95- naive CD8+ T cells expressing CXCR3 (TNR3+). All receptors derive from a human donor in good health. Some clones in this sample may be carry-over from other donors' samples.

The chain has TRBV9 and TRBJ2-5; TCRdb's D gene call, TRBD2, goes unchecked for lack of DNA. The V gene's germline CDR1 is SGDLS and CDR2 YYNGEE. The CDR3 is made up of 16 amino acids. CDR3: CASSATSGALQETQYF.

The chain combines TRBV6-6 with TRBJ2-5; there is no DNA to check the TCRdb D call of TRBD2. Germline loops: CDR1 MNHNY, CDR2 SVGAGI (reference sequence). This CDR3 region has 15 residues. The CDR3 region is CASSWGGTPQETQYF.

The V gene is TRBV6-5, the J gene TRBJ2-5; TCRdb picks TRBD1, but there is no DNA to check that call. Germline V gene lookup returns CDR1 MNHEY and CDR2 SVGAGI. This CDR3 has 14 residues. The CDR3 loop is CASSQGGPGETQYF.

This chain uses TRBV18 with TRBJ2-7. This CDR3 is 16 amino acids long. Germline CDR1 is KGHSH and CDR2 is LQKENI. This CDR3 reads CASSPPARPAPYEQYF.

The V and J genes are TRBV3-1 and TRBJ2-7; TCRdb designates TRBD2, a call that cannot be tested without DNA. In germline, CDR1 is LGHDT, CDR2 YNNKEL (reference sequence). CDR3 length: 18 amino acids. CDR3 amino acids: CASSLDPYEGGYVYEQYF.

The chain employs TRBV12-3 or TRBV12-4 and TRBJ1-5. The CDR3 runs to 13 residues. The CDR3 sequence: CASSLQINQPQHF.

V and J are TRBV7-3 and TRBJ2-1; TCRdb names TRBD1, which stays unverified in the absence of DNA. The CDR3 runs 16 residues. Germline V CDR1 and CDR2: SGHTA, FQGTGA. The CDR3 region is CASSWSGTGDYNEQFF.

This sequence joins TRBV7-9 and TRBJ2-7; TCRdb lists TRBD2, though no DNA is available to test this call. The CDR3 contains 12 residues. Germline V gives CDR1 SEHNR, CDR2 FQNEAQ (reference sequence). CDR3 sequence reads: CASSFTSGDQYF.

The chain links TRBV6-5 to TRBJ2-1. The CDR3 has 14 amino acids. Germline V gives CDR1 MNHEY, CDR2 SVGAGI. This CDR3 reads CASSPVGSYNEQFF.

The chain links TRBV29-1 to TRBJ2-2. CDR1 and CDR2 (germline): SQVTM, ANQGSEA. The CDR3 runs 13 residues. The CDR3 sequence is CSAERTNTGELFF.

The CDR3 is CASRPPRGGDTQYF. V is TRBV7-8 and J is TRBJ2-3; TCRdb outputs TRBD2, but without DNA this stays unchecked. Germline V gene data show CDR1 as SGHVS and CDR2 as FQNEAQ. This CDR3 contains 14 residues.

The chain employs TRBV28 and TRBJ2-3; the TCRdb call, TRBD2, lacks DNA for checking. The length of the CDR3 is 15 residues. The V gene's germline CDR1 is MDHEN and CDR2 SYDVKM. This CDR3 is CASSSTSGTADTQYF.

V usage is TRBV29-1 and J usage is TRBJ2-7; TCRdb lists TRBD1, though no DNA is available to test this call. Germline lookup yields CDR1 SQVTM and CDR2 ANQGSEA. CDR3 length: 14 amino acids. CDR3 loop: CSVGGTGGPYEQYF.

V usage is TRBV28 and J usage is TRBJ2-7; TCRdb's D call, TRBD2, is unchecked because there is no DNA. Germline V CDR1 and CDR2: MDHEN, SYDVKM. The CDR3 contains 15 residues. CDR3 amino acids: CASSLFLAGYYEQYF.